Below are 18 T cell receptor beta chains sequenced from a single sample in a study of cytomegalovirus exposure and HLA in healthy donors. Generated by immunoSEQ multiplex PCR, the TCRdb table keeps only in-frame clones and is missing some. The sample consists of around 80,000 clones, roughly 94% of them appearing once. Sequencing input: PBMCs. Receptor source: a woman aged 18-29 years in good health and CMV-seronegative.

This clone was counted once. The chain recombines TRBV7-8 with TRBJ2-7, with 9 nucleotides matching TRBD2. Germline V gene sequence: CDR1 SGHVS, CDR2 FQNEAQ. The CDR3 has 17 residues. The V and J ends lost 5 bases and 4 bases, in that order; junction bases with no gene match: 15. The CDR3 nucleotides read TGTGCCAGCAGCGACGATGCCGGGCGGGGGGGCGCTTACGAGCAGTACTTC. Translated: CASSDDAGRGGAYEQYF. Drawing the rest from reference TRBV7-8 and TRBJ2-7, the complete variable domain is GAGVSQSPRYKVAKRGQDVALRCDPISGHVSLFWYQQALGQGPEFLTYFQNEAQLDKSGLPSDRFFAERPEGSVSTLKIQRTQQEDSAVYLCASSDDAGRGGAYEQYFGPGTRLTVT.

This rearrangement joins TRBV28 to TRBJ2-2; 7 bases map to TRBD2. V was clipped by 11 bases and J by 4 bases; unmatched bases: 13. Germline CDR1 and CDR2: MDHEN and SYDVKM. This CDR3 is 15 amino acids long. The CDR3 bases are TGTGCCTGCATACCGGCGGGAGCGCGCACCGGGGAGCTGTTTTTT. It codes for CACIPAGARTGELFF.

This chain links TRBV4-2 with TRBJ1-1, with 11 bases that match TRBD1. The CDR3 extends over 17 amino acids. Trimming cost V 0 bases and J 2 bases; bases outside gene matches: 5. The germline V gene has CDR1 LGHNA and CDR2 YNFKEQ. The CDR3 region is CASSQDQWTGGNTEAFF. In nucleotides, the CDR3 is TGTGCCAGCAGCCAAGATCAGTGGACAGGGGGCAACACTGAAGCTTTCTTT.

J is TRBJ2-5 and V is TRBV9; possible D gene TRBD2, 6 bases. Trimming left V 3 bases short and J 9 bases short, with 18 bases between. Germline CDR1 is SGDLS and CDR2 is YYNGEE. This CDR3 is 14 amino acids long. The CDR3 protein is CASSDPRRDQAQYF. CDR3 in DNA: TGTGCCAGCAGCGACCCTCGGCGGGATCAGGCCCAGTACTTC. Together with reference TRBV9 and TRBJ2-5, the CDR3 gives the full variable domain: DSGVTQTPKHLITATGQRVTLRCSPRSGDLSVYWYQQSLDQGLQFLIQYYNGEERAKGNILERFSAQQFPDLHSELNLSSLELGDSALYFCASSDPRRDQAQYFGPGTRLLVL.

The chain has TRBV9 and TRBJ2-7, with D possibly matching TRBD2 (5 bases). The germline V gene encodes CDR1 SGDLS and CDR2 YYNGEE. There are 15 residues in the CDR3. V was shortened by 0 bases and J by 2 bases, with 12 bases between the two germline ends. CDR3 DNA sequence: TGTGCCAGCAGCGTAGGAGGGCTACTCCCCTACGAGCAGTACTTC. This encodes CASSVGGLLPYEQYF.

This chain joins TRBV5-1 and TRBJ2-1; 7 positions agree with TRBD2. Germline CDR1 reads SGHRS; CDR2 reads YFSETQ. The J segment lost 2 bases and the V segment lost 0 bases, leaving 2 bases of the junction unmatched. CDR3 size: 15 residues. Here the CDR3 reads CASSLEGTTYNEQFF. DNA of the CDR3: TGCGCCAGCAGCTTGGAAGGGACTACCTACAATGAGCAGTTCTTC.

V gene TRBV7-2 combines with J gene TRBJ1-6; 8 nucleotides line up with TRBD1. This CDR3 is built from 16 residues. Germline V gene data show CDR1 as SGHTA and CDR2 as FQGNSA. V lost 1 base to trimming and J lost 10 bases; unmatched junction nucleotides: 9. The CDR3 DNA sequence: TGTGCCAGCAGCTTAGGACCGGACAGGGCCGCATCACCCCTCCACTTT. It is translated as CASSLGPDRAASPLHF.

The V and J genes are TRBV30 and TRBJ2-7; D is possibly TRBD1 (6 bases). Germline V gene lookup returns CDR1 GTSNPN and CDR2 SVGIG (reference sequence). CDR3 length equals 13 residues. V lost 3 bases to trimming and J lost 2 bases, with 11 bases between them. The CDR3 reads CAWSRQVTYEQYF. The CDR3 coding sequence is TGTGCCTGGAGCCGACAGGTAACCTACGAGCAGTACTTC.

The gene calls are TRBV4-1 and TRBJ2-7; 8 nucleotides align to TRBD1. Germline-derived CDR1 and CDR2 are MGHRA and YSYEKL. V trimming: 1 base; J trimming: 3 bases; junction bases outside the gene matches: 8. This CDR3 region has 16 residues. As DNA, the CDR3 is TGCGCCAGCAGCCAAGGTGGGACAGGCCTTTACTACGAGCAGTACTTC. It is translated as CASSQGGTGLYYEQYF.

CDR3 loop: CASSNTGLASEQFF. CDR3 nucleotide sequence: TGTGCCAGTAGTAACACAGGACTAGCGTCCGAGCAGTTCTTC. The V gene is TRBV19, the J gene TRBJ2-1, with TRBD2 matching over 9 bases. From germline, CDR1 is LNHDA and CDR2 SQIVND (reference sequence). The length of the CDR3 is 14 residues. J lost 10 bases, V lost 4 bases, and 8 bases had no gene match.

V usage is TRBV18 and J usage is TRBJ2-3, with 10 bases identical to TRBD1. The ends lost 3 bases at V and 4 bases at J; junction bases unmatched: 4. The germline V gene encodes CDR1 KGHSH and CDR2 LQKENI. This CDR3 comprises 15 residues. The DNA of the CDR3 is TGTGCCAGCTCACCGGGACAGGGGCTGGCAGATACGCAGTATTTT. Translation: CASSPGQGLADTQYF.

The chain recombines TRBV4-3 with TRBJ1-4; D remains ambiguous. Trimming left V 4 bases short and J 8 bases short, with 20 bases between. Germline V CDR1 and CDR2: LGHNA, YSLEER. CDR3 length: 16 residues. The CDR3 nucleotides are TGCGCCAGCAGCCCTTCTGGATTAGCCCGGAGGGAAAAACTGTTTTTT. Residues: CASSPSGLARREKLFF.

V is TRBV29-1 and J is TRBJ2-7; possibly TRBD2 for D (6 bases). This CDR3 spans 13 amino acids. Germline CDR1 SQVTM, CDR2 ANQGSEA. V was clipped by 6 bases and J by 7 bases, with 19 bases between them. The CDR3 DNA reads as TGCAGCGTCGAGGAGGGTGGGAGCGAAGAGCAGTACTTC. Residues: CSVEEGGSEEQYF.

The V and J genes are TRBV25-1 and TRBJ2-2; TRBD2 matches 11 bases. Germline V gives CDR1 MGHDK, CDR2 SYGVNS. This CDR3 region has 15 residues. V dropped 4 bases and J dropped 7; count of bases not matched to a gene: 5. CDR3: CASSVTSGVSGELFF. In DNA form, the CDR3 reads TGTGCCAGCAGTGTGACTAGCGGGGTTAGCGGGGAGCTGTTTTTT.

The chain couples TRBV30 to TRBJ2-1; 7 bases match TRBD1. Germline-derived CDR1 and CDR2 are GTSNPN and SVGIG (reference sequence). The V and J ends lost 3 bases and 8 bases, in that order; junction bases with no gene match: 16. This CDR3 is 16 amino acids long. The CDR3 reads CAWSALRGRKTHEQFF. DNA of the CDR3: TGTGCCTGGAGCGCCTTAAGGGGGCGCAAGACACATGAGCAGTTCTTC. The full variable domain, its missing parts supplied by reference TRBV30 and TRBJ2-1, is SQTIHQWPATLVQPVGSPLSLECTVEGTSNPNLYWYRQAAGRGLQLLFYSVGIGQISSEVPQNLSASRPQDRQFILSSKKLLLSDSGFYLCAWSALRGRKTHEQFFGPGTRLTVL.

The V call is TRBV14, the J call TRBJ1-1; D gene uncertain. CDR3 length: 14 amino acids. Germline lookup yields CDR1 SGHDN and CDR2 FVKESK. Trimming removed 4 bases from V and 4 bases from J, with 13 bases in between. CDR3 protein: CASSPDLRVTEAFF. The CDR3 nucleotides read TGTGCCAGCAGCCCAGACTTGAGGGTCACTGAAGCTTTCTTT.

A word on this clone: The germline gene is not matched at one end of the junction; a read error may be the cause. The CDR3 DNA reads TGCGCCAGCAGCCCAGGATCGGGACAGCAAGGGACCCAGTACTTC. Its translation is CASSPGSGQQGTQYF. This chain connects TRBV5-1 to TRBJ2-5; 7 bases fit TRBD1. There are 15 residues in the CDR3. The germline V gene has CDR1 SGHRS and CDR2 YFSETQ.

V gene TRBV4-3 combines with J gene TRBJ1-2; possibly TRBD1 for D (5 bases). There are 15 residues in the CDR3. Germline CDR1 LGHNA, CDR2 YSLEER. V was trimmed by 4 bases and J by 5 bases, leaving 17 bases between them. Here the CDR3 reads CASSLDADSRYGYTF. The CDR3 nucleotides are TGCGCCAGCAGCCTGGACGCCGACAGCCGTTATGGCTACACCTTC.